The clone carrying this TCR beta chain was detected ten times or more. The source of the sample is a study of glioma-infiltrating T cells. The iRepertoire nested amplicon-rescue multiplex PCR amplified TCR alpha and beta CDR3s from RNA. Tissue mRNA or PBMC total RNA, roughly 100-400 ng, went into one-step reverse transcription and amplification. TCRdb passed the multiplex PCR reads through MiXCR, listing each CDR3 protein once. The sample shows approximately 89,000 distinct CDR3 sequences, under 30% of them seen only once. The germline gives CDR1 MNHNS, CDR2 SASEGT. J lost 4 bases, V lost 8 bases, and 14 bases had no gene match. This CDR3 contains 17 residues.

The receptor was isolated from a human donor with low-grade glioma or glioblastoma, undergoing nonglioma brain surgery, or in good health (not recorded which). The material sequenced was glioma tissue, nonneoplastic brain tissue, or PBMCs (not recorded which). The chain employs TRBV6-1 and TRBJ2-2, with 9 bases matching TRBD1. CDR3 sequence reads: CASASFGQGPGTGELFF. CDR3 nucleotide sequence: TGTGCCAGCGCCAGTTTCGGACAGGGGCCGGGCACCGGGGAGCTGTTTTTT.